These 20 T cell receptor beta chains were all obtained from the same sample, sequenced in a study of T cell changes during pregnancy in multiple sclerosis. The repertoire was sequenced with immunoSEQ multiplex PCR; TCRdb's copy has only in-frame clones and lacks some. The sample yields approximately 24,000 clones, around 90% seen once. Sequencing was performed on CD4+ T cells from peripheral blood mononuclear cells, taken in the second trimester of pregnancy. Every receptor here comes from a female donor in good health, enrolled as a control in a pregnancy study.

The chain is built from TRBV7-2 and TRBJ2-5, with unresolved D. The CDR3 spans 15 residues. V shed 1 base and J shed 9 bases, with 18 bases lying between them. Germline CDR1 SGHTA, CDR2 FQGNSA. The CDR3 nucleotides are TGTGCCAGCAGCTTAGGTGGCCGGAGCGAGAAGGCCCAGTACTTC. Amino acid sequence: CASSLGGRSEKAQYF. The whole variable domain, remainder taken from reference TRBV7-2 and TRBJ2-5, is GAGVSQSPSNKVTEKGKDVELRCDPISGHTALYWYRQSLGQGLEFLIYFQGNSAPDKSGLPSDRFSAERTGGSVSTLTIQRTQQEDSAVYLCASSLGGRSEKAQYFGPGTRLLVL.

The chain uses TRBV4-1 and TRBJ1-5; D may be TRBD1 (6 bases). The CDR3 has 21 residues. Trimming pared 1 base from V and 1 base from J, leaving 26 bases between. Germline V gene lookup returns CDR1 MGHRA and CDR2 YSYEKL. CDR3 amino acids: CASSQVGQLGMKWGSNQPQHF. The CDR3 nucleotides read TGCGCCAGCAGCCAAGTCGGACAGCTGGGAATGAAGTGGGGGAGCAATCAGCCCCAGCATTTT.

CDR3 sequence reads: CATLRGAGTDTQYF. The CDR3 DNA sequence: TGTGCCACCCTACGGGGGGCCGGCACAGATACGCAGTATTTT. The chain is built from TRBV28 and TRBJ2-3, with D perhaps TRBD2 (7 bases). Germline lookup yields CDR1 MDHEN and CDR2 SYDVKM. Trimming stripped 10 bases from V and 1 base from J, with 15 bases between. This CDR3 comprises 14 residues.

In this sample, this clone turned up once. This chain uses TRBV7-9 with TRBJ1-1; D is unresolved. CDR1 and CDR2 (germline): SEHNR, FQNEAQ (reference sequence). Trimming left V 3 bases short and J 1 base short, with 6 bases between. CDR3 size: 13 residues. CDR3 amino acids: CASSFPGNTEAFF. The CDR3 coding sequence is TGTGCCAGCAGCTTTCCGGGGAACACTGAAGCTTTCTTT.

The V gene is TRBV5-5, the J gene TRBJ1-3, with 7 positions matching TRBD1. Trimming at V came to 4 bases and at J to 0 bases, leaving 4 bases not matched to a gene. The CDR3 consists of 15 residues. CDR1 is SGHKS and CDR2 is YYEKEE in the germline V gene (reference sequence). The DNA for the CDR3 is TGTGCCAGCAGCGCGACAGGGAGCTCTGGAAACACCATATATTTT. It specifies CASSATGSSGNTIYF. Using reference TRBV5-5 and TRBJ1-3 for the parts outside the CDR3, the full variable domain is DAGVTQSPTHLIKTRGQQVTLRCSPISGHKSVSWYQQVLGQGPQFIFQYYEKEERGRGNFPDRFSARQFPNYSSELNVNALLLGDSALYLCASSATGSSGNTIYFGEGSWLTVV.

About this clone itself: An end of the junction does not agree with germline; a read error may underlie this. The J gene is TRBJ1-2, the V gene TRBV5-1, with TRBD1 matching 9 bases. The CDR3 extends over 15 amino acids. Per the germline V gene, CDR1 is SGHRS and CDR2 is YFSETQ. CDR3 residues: CASRFGTGKDYGYTF. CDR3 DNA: TGCGCCAGCCGCTTCGGGACAGGGAAGGACTATGGCTACACCTTC.

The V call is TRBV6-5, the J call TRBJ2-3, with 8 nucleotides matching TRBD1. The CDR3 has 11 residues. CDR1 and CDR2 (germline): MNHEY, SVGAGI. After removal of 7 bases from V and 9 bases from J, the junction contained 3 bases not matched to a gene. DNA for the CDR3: TGTGCCAGCACACAGGGGGGAACGCAGTATTTT. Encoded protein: CASTQGGTQYF.

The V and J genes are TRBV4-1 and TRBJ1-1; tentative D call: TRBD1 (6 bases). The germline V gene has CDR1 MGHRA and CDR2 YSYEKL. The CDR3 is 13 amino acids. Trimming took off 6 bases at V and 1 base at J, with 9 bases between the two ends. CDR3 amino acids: CASRQTGNTEAFF. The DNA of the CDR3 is TGCGCCAGCAGACAGACAGGGAACACTGAAGCTTTCTTT.

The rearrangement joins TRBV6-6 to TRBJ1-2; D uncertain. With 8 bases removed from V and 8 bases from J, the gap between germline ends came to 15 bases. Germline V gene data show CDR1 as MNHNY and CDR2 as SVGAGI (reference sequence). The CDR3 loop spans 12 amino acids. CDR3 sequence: CASGPLGIGYTF. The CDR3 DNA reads TGTGCCAGCGGGCCTTTAGGTATAGGCTACACCTTC.

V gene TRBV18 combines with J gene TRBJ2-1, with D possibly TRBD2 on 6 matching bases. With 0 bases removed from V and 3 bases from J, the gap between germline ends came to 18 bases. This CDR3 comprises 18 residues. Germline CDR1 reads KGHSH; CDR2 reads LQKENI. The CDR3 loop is CASSPPSGGARGYNEQFF. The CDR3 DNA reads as TGTGCCAGCTCACCACCGAGCGGCGGGGCCCGAGGCTACAATGAGCAGTTCTTC. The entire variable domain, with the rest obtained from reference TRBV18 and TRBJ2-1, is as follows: NAGVMQNPRHLVRRRGQEARLRCSPMKGHSHVYWYRQLPEEGLKFMVYLQKENIIDESGMPKERFSAEFPKEGPSILRIQQVVRGDSAAYFCASSPPSGGARGYNEQFFGPGTRLTVL.

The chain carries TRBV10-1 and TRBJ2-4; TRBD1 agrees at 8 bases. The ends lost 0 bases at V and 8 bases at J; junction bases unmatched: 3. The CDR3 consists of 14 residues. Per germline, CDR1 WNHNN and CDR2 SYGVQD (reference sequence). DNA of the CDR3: TGCGCCAGCAGTGAGTCTTCACAGGGGGACATTCAGTACTTC. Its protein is CASSESSQGDIQYF.

For the CDR3, the DNA is TGTGCCAGCAGCTTAAGAGGGAAGGGCAACAGCAACTTTTATGGCTACACCTTC. It yields the protein CASSLRGKGNSNFYGYTF. The V and J genes are TRBV7-3 and TRBJ1-2, with D uncertain. V was pared by 1 base and J by 5 bases, with 23 bases between. Germline lookup yields CDR1 SGHTA and CDR2 FQGTGA. The CDR3 is 18 residues long.

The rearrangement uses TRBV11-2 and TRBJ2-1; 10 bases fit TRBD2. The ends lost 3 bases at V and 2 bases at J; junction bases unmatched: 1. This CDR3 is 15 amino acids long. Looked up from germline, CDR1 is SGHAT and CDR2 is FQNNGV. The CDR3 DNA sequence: TGTGCCAGCAGCTTCAGCGGGGGGGCCTACAATGAGCAGTTCTTC. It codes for CASSFSGGAYNEQFF.

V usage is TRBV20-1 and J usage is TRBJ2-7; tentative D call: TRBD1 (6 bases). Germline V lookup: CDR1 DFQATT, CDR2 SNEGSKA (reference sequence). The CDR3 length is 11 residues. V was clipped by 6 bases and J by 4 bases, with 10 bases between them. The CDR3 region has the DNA TGCAGTGCGAGACAGGTTTACGAGCAGTACTTC. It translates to CSARQVYEQYF.

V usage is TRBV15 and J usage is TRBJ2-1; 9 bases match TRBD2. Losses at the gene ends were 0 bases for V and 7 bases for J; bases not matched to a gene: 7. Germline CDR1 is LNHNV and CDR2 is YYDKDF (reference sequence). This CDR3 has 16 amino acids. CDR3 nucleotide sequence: TGTGCCACCAGCAGAGAGCGGGGCGGGAGGGTTAATGAGCAGTTCTTC. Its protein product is CATSRERGGRVNEQFF.

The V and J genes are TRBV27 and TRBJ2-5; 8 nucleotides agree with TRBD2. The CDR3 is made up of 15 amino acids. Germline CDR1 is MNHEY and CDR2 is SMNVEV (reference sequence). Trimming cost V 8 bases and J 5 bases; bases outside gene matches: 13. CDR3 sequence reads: CASGTPGGRGETQYF. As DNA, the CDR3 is TGTGCCAGCGGGACACCGGGGGGGCGGGGGGAGACCCAGTACTTC.

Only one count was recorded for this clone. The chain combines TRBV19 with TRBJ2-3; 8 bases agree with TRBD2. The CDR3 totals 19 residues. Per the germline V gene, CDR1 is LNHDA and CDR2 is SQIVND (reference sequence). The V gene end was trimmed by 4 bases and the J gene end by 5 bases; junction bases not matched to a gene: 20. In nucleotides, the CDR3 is TGTGCCAGTAGTACCCACTCCCTGGCTAGCGGGTTCGCTCAAGATACGCAGTATTTT. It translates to CASSTHSLASGFAQDTQYF.

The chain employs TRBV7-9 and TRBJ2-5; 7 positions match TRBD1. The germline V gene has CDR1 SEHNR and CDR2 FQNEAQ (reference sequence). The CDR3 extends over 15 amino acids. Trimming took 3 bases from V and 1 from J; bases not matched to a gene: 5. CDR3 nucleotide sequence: TGTGCCAGCAGCTTCCGACAGGGTGGCCAAGAGACCCAGTACTTC. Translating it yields CASSFRQGGQETQYF. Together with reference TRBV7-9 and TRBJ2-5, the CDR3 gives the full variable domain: DTGVSQNPRHKITKRGQNVTFRCDPISEHNRLYWYRQTLGQGPEFLTYFQNEAQLEKSRLLSDRFSAERPKGSFSTLEIQRTEQGDSAMYLCASSFRQGGQETQYFGPGTRLLVL.

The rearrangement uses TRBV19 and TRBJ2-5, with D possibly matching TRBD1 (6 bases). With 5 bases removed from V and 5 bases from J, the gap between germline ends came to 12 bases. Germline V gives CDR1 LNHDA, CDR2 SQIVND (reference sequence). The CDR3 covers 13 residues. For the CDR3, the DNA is TGTGCCAGTAGTTTCACCCAGGGGGAGACCCAGTACTTC. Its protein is CASSFTQGETQYF.

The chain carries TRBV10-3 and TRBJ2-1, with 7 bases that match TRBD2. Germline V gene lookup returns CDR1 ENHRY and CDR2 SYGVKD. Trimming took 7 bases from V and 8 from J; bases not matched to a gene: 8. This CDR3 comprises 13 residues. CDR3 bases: TGTGCCATCACCCAGCGGGAAGCAGATGAGCAGTTCTTC. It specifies CAITQREADEQFF.